This T cell receptor beta chain was found in a study of shared clonotypes between healthy human individuals. TCRdb keeps only in-frame clones here, not all; method: immunoSEQ multiplex PCR. The sample records roughly 2.6 million clones, around 90% being singletons. Germline CDR1 reads SEHNR; CDR2 reads FQNEAQ (reference sequence). The V gene lost 2 bases and the J gene lost 3 bases, with 16 bases spanning the gap. This CDR3 is 17 amino acids long. The rearrangement links TRBV7-9 to TRBJ1-4; tentatively, D is TRBD1 (5 bases). The sample taken for sequencing was naive CD4+ T cells sorted from blood. Subset noted: CD45RA+ positively selected. The TCR sequence derives from a man between 18 and 29 years old in good health. As DNA, the CDR3 is TGTGCCAGCAGCTTAAAGGTTCAGGGCAGATCTAATGAAAAACTGTTTTTT. It translates to CASSLKVQGRSNEKLFF. Full variable domain (outside the CDR3, taken from reference TRBV7-9 and TRBJ1-4): DTGVSQNPRHKITKRGQNVTFRCDPISEHNRLYWYRQTLGQGPEFLTYFQNEAQLEKSRLLSDRFSAERPKGSFSTLEIQRTEQGDSAMYLCASSLKVQGRSNEKLFFGSGTQLSVL.